Sequencing of this T cell receptor beta chain was carried out in a study of beta chain features in type 1 diabetes. Study results and limitations: Type 1 diabetes patients showed a moderate but significant shortening of TCRB CDR3s in all four CD4+ subsets. The study found fewer insertions and more deletions at VDJ junctions in type 1 diabetes patients. Sampled from patients, naive, central memory and Treg TCRB repertoires appeared more similar than those sampled from healthy donors.

Since all of the isolated RNA was reverse transcribed, expressed TCRB transcripts were what got sequenced. Some clones are missing from TCRdb's copy, which holds only in-frame ones; the method was immunoSEQ multiplex PCR. The data hold hundreds of thousands of clones, with around a sixth observed a single time. Per germline, CDR1 LGHNA and CDR2 YSLEER. Trimming cost V 1 base and J 2 bases, with 12 bases left between them. The CDR3 covers 15 residues. Details on this clone: As yet, its antigen is unknown.

CD45RO/CCR7/CD25/CD127/CD95/CD27 separated CD4+ naive, central memory, regulatory and stem cell-like memory cells by sorting. The J gene is TRBJ2-7, the V gene TRBV4-3, with a weak D call TRBD1 (7 bases). The origin of this receptor is a man younger than 30 in good health. Sequencing was carried out using naive CD4+ T cells from blood. The chain's CDR3 is CASSQGLGGPYEQYF. CDR3 DNA: TGCGCCAGCAGCCAAGGACTAGGGGGCCCCTACGAGCAGTACTTC.